The sequence of this T cell receptor (beta chain) was determined in a study of OX40 agonist ivuxolimab in advanced cancers. Clones were sequenced by immunoSEQ multiplex PCR, and TCRdb holds only the in-frame ones, with some missing. The profile shows more than 35,000 clones, 75% to 90% of them singletons. Per germline, CDR1 SGDLS and CDR2 YYNGEE. This CDR3 contains 14 residues. This clone ranks as medium-sized (0.01 to 0.1%). Mismatch with germline at one junction end may stem from a read error. The sample consisted of CD4+ or CD8+ T cells sorted from blood, taken in a trial of the OX40 agonist ivuxolimab. The origin of this receptor is an adult with an advanced solid tumor such as melanoma, head and neck, liver or kidney cancer. This chain connects TRBV9 to TRBJ2-1; 8 bases line up with TRBD1. The CDR3 bases are TGTGCCAGCAGCCCTTCCTTGACAGGGGATGAACAGTTCTTC. Translating it yields CASSPSLTGDEQFF.